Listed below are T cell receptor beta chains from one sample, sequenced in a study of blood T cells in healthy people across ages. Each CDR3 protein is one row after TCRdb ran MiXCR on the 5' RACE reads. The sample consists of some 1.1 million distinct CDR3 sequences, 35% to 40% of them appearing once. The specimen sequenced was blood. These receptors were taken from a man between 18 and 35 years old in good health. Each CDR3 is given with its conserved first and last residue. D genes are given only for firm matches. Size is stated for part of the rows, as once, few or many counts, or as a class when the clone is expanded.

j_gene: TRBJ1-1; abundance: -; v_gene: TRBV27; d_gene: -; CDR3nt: TGTGCCAGCAGTTTCAGCTTCGACAAGCCGAACACTGAAGCTTTCTTT; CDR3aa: CASSFSFDKPNTEAFF
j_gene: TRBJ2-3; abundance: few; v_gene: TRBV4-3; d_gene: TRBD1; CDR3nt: TGCGCCAGCAGCCAACGTTCCGGGACAGGGTTCACAGATACGCAGTATTTT; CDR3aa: CASSQRSGTGFTDTQYF
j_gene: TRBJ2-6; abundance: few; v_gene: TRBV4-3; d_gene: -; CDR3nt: TGCGCCAGCAGCCAACATCAGGGTTCGGAAGGGGCCAACGTCCTGACTTTC; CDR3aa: CASSQHQGSEGANVLTF
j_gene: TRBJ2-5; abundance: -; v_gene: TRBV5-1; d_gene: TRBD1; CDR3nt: TGCGCCAGCTCCTTCGGGACAGGCAATGAGCAGTACTTC; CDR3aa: CASSFGTGNEQYF
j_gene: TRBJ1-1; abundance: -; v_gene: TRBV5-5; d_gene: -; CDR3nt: TGTGCCAGCAGAGCCTGGGGCAGCATGAACACTGAAGCTTTCTTT; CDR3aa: CASRAWGSMNTEAFF
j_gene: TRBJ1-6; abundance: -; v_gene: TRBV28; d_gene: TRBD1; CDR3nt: TGTGCCAGCAGTTTCGACCTACAGGGGGTACGTTATTCACCCCTCCACTTT; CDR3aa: CASSFDLQGVRYSPLHF
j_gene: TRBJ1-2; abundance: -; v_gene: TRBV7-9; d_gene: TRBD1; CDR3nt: TGTGCCAGCAGCTTGAACAGGGGGCTAGGTGGCTACACCTTC; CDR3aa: CASSLNRGLGGYTF
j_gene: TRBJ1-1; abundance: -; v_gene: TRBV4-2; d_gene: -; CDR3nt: TGTGCCAGCAGCCAAGAAGTCCAGGGAATGTCGATAAACACTGAAGCTTTCTTT; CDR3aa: CASSQEVQGMSINTEAFF
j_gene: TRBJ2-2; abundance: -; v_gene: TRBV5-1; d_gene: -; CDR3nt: TGCGCCAGCAGCTTGGAGACCTCCTACACCGGGGAGCTGTTTTTT; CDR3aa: CASSLETSYTGELFF
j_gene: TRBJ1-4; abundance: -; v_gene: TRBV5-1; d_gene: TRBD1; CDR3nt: TGCGCCAGCAGCCCCGGGACAGGGCTAGGTAATGAAAAACTGTTTTTT; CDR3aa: CASSPGTGLGNEKLFF
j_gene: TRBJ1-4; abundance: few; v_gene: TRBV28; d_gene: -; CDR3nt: TGTGCCAGCAGCCATTCCACGGGGATCTTCGGTGGGGAAAAACTGTTTTTT; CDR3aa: CASSHSTGIFGGEKLFF
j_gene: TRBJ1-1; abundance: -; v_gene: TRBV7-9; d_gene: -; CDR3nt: TGTGCCAGCAGCTTAGTGCGCGGGGGGAACACTGAAGCTTTCTTT; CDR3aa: CASSLVRGGNTEAFF
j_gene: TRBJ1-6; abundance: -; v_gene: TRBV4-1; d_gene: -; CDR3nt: TGCGCCAGCAGCCATGTGCGGTCACCCCTCCACTTT; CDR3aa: CASSHVRSPLHF
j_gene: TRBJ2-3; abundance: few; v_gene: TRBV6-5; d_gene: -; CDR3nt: TGTGCCAGCAGTTACTCGATCTGGGGGCTGACAGATACGCAGTATTTT; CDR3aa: CASSYSIWGLTDTQYF
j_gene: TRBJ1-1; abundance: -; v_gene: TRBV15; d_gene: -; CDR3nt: TGTGCCACACAGCCGACAGGCATGAACACTGAAGCTTTCTTT; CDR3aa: CATQPTGMNTEAFF
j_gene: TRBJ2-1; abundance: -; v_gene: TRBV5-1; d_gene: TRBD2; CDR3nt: TGCGCCAGCAGCACCGGACTAGCGGCGGCCTACAATGAGCAGTTCTTC; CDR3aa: CASSTGLAAAYNEQFF
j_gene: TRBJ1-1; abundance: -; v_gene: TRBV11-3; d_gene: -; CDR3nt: TGTGCCAGCAGCTTAAATGCCATGAACACTGAAGCTTTCTTT; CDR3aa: CASSLNAMNTEAFF
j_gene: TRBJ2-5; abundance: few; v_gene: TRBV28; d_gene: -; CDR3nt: TGTGCCAGCATGGAGAGAGAGACCCAGTACTTC; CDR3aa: CASMERETQYF
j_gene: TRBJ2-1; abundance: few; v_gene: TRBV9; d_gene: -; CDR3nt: TGTGCCAGCAGCCTAGCCGTGGGTACTACCTTGATGGGGCAGTTCTTC; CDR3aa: CASSLAVGTTLMGQFF
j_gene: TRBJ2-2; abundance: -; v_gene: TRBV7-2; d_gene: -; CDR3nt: TGTGCCAGCAGCTTACGGTTGGGGGTGGTAAACACCGGGGAGCTGTTTTTT; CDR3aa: CASSLRLGVVNTGELFF
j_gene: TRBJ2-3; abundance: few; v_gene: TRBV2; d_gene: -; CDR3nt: TGTGCCAGCAGTGAATTGTCGTCGGACCCGACGCAGTATTTT; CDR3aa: CASSELSSDPTQYF
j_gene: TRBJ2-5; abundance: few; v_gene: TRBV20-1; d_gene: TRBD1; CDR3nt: TGCAGTGCTCCCGGTACAGGGGCTTCCGGGCAGTACTTC; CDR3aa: CSAPGTGASGQYF
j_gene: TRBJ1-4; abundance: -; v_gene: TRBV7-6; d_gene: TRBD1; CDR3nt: TGTGCCAGCGGGACGGGACAGGTTAATGAAAAACTGTTTTTT; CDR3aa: CASGTGQVNEKLFF
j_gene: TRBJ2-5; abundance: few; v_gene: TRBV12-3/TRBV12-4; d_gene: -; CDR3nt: TGTGCCAGCAGTTTTGCCGGCGAGACCCAGTACTTC; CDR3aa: CASSFAGETQYF
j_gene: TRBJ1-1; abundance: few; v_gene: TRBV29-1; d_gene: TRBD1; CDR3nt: TGCAGCGTTCAACACCTCGGGACAGGGAACACTGAAGCTTTCTTT; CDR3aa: CSVQHLGTGNTEAFF
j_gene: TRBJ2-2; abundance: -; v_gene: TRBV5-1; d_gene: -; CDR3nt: TGCGCCAGCAGCTTGTGGCAGGCGGAGACCGGGGAGCTGTTTTTT; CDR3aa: CASSLWQAETGELFF
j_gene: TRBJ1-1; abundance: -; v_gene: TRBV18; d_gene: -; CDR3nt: TGTGCCAGCTCACCCCGGGAGGGGGACACTGAAGCTTTCTTT; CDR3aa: CASSPREGDTEAFF
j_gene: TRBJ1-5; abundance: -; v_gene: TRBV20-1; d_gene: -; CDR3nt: TGCAGTGCCCGAACGGCAGGGGACAATCAGCCCCAGCATTTT; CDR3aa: CSARTAGDNQPQHF
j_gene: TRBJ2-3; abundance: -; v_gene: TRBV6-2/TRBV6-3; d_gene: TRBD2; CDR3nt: TGTGCCAGCAGGGATAGCGGGGGCACAGATACGCAGTATTTT; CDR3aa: CASRDSGGTDTQYF